This is a list of T cell receptor beta chains from one sample in a study of T cell changes during pregnancy in multiple sclerosis. Here immunoSEQ multiplex PCR was the method, and the copy in TCRdb shows in-frame clones only, minus some. The top ten clones hold about 4.5% of a sample with around 47,000 clones, roughly 93% of them seen once. Sequenced material: CD8+ T cells from peripheral blood mononuclear cells, taken in the first trimester of pregnancy. Receptors were obtained from a female donor with multiple sclerosis, enrolled in a pregnancy study. CDR3s include the opening cysteine and the closing phenylalanine or tryptophan. D genes are given only for firm matches. Clone size is given for some rows only: seen once, a few or many times, or a class if the clone is expanded.

d_gene,j_gene,v_gene,abundance,CDR3nt,CDR3aa
TRBD1,TRBJ1-3,TRBV7-2,NA,TGTGCCAGCAGCTTACTTCCGGGACAGGGAGGGTCTGGAAACACCATATATTTT,CASSLLPGQGGSGNTIYF
NA,TRBJ1-1,TRBV27,NA,TGTGCCAGCAGTTTGAGGGGGACTGAAGCTTTCTTT,CASSLRGTEAFF
TRBD1,TRBJ1-5,TRBV28,NA,TGTGCCAGCAGTTTTGGGACAGCCCTAAATCAGCCCCAGCATTTT,CASSFGTALNQPQHF
NA,TRBJ2-5,TRBV9,NA,TGTGCCAGCAGCGTAGGGACAGCGTTCGTGGAGACCCAGTACTTC,CASSVGTAFVETQYF
TRBD1,TRBJ2-3,TRBV11-3,NA,TGTGCCAGCCGGGACAGCTACACAGATACGCAGTATTTT,CASRDSYTDTQYF
NA,TRBJ2-5,TRBV18,once,TGTGCCAGCTCACCACCCCAGGGTTCCCCACAAGAGACCCAGTACTTC,CASSPPQGSPQETQYF
NA,TRBJ2-1,TRBV7-6,NA,TGTGCCAGCAGCCCCACCGGAGGCACTACGAGTTACAATGAGCAGTTCTTC,CASSPTGGTTSYNEQFF
TRBD1,TRBJ2-1,TRBV5-8,NA,TGTGCCAGCAGCTTAATAACAGGGGGAAGAATGTACAATGAGCAGTTCTTC,CASSLITGGRMYNEQFF
NA,TRBJ2-1,TRBV9,NA,TGTGCCAGCAGCGTCCGGGACTCCGAGCAGTTCTTC,CASSVRDSEQFF
TRBD1,TRBJ1-1,TRBV27,few,TGTGCCAGCAGTGGGACAGGGTTCACTGAAGCTTTCTTT,CASSGTGFTEAFF
TRBD1,TRBJ1-4,TRBV9,NA,TGTGCCAGCAGCCGTGACAGGGTTAATGAAAAACTGTTTTTT,CASSRDRVNEKLFF
NA,TRBJ2-4,TRBV5-1,NA,TGCGCCAGCAGCTTGTTACCGGCTAGCGACGGGTATTACATTCAGTACTTC,CASSLLPASDGYYIQYF
TRBD1,TRBJ1-2,TRBV7-9,once,TGTGCCAGCAGCTTAGGCTCTCTCGCACAGGGGAACTATGGCTACACCTTC,CASSLGSLAQGNYGYTF
NA,TRBJ2-1,TRBV7-8,NA,TGTGCCAGCAGCTTTGGTGCCGCGGGATACGACGAGCAGTTCTTC,CASSFGAAGYDEQFF
TRBD1,TRBJ1-4,TRBV9,NA,TGTGCCAGCAGCGTAGGTCGGGGACAGCTGATTGATGAAAAACTGTTTTTT,CASSVGRGQLIDEKLFF
TRBD1,TRBJ2-1,TRBV2,NA,TGTGCCAGCAGCGGAACAGGGGGTTTATACAATGAGCAGTTCTTC,CASSGTGGLYNEQFF
NA,TRBJ2-5,TRBV7-9,NA,TGTGCCAGCTGGGGACTGTCAGGCCCTCTAGAGACCCAGTACTTC,CASWGLSGPLETQYF
TRBD1,TRBJ2-2,TRBV4-3,NA,TGCGCCAGCAGCCAAAGGGACAGGGGGCCTCCGAACACCGGGGAGCTGTTTTTT,CASSQRDRGPPNTGELFF
TRBD2,TRBJ2-2,TRBV7-6,NA,TGTGCCAGCAGCTTAACGGTGGGACTAGCGGATTACACCGGGGAGCTGTTTTTT,CASSLTVGLADYTGELFF
NA,TRBJ2-7,TRBV5-4,NA,TGTGCCAGCAGCGCAAACCGCGAATCCTACGAGCAGTACTTC,CASSANRESYEQYF
TRBD1,TRBJ1-2,TRBV7-9,NA,TGTGCCAGCAGCGGGACAGGTCATGGCTACACCTTC,CASSGTGHGYTF
NA,TRBJ1-3,TRBV28,NA,TGTGCCAGCAGTTTTGAGGGATTCGACTCTGGAAACACCATATATTTT,CASSFEGFDSGNTIYF
NA,TRBJ2-1,TRBV15,NA,TGTGCCACCAGCTCCTCCGGGACTTCCCCCTACAATGAGCAGTTCTTC,CATSSSGTSPYNEQFF
TRBD1,TRBJ2-7,TRBV5-5,NA,TGTGCCAGCAGCTTGGTAACAGGGGTCGCGTCGTACGAGCAGTACTTC,CASSLVTGVASYEQYF
TRBD2,TRBJ2-1,TRBV27,once,TGTGCCAGCAGTTTAGGCGGGAGCACCTACAATGAGCAGTTCTTC,CASSLGGSTYNEQFF
NA,TRBJ1-6,TRBV7-6,NA,TGTGCCAGCAGCGCGGGACCGGTCTCACCCCTCCACTTT,CASSAGPVSPLHF
NA,TRBJ2-1,TRBV5-4,NA,TGTGCCAGCAGCTTGAGCCCTAGTAGTGAGCAGTTCTTC,CASSLSPSSEQFF
NA,TRBJ1-5,TRBV19,NA,TGTGCCAGTAGTATGATGGCTTACCAGCCCCAGCATTTT,CASSMMAYQPQHF
NA,TRBJ1-2,TRBV7-9,NA,TGTGCCAGTTCCCACTCCATTACGGGTGCGAACACCTATGGCTACACCTTC,CASSHSITGANTYGYTF
NA,TRBJ2-1,TRBV5-4,once,TGTGCCAGCAGCTTGGGAGCAGGAATGGATGAGCAGTTCTTC,CASSLGAGMDEQFF
TRBD1,TRBJ1-2,TRBV14,NA,TGTGCCAGCAGCCAAGCCGACAGGGTCTATGGCTACACCTTC,CASSQADRVYGYTF
NA,TRBJ1-2,TRBV25-1,few,TGTGCCAGCAGTCCCGGGACAAACTATGGCTACACCTTC,CASSPGTNYGYTF
TRBD2,TRBJ2-4,TRBV4-1,NA,TGCGCCAGCAGCTCGACAGCGAGTCCGACTAGCGGCGCGGGGGCCAAAAACATTCAGTACTTC,CASSSTASPTSGAGAKNIQYF
NA,TRBJ1-5,TRBV7-6,NA,TGTGCCAGCAGCTTAGGGACGGACTACAATCAGCCCCAGCATTTT,CASSLGTDYNQPQHF
NA,TRBJ1-2,TRBV5-6,NA,TGTGCCAGCACCCTGACCGGGTATGGCTACACCTTC,CASTLTGYGYTF
NA,TRBJ2-1,TRBV29-1,NA,TGCAGCGTTGAAGGCGGGGACCTGCCCAATGAGCAGTTCTTC,CSVEGGDLPNEQFF
NA,TRBJ2-5,TRBV7-3,NA,TGTGCCAGCAGCCAGGACAACCAAGAGACCCAGTACTTC,CASSQDNQETQYF
NA,TRBJ1-1,TRBV5-5,NA,TGTGCCAGCAAAGATTTGGACCTACATAGCGGTGAAGCTTTCTTT,CASKDLDLHSGEAFF
TRBD1,TRBJ2-7,TRBV5-1,NA,TGCGCCAGCAGCTTGCGGGACAGGGGGGGCTACGAGCAGTACTTC,CASSLRDRGGYEQYF
TRBD1,TRBJ2-7,TRBV27,NA,TGTGCCAGCAGTCCTTACCCGGGACAGGGAGTCGAGCAGTACTTC,CASSPYPGQGVEQYF
TRBD1,TRBJ1-1,TRBV2,few,TGTGCCAGCAAAGGGGGCCGGTATTGGACTGAAGCTTTCTTT,CASKGGRYWTEAFF
TRBD2,TRBJ2-1,TRBV9,once,TGTGCCAGCAGCGTACAGGCAGCGGGAGCTAACTACAATGAGCAGTTCTTC,CASSVQAAGANYNEQFF
NA,TRBJ2-1,TRBV19,NA,TGTGCCAGTCGCTCCGGGAGTTACAATGAGCAGTTCTTC,CASRSGSYNEQFF
NA,TRBJ1-2,TRBV9,NA,TGTGCCAGCAGCGCACGTGGGAGCTATGGCTACACCTTC,CASSARGSYGYTF
NA,TRBJ2-7,TRBV2,NA,TGTGCCAGCAGTGAGGCTCAGGGTAGCTACGAGCAGTACTTC,CASSEAQGSYEQYF
NA,TRBJ1-3,TRBV9,NA,TGTGCCAGCAGCGTAGGAGGGAAGTTGTATTTT,CASSVGGKLYF
TRBD2,TRBJ2-1,TRBV7-3,NA,TGTGCCAGCAGCTCCTGGGAGGGTGATAATGAGCAGTTCTTC,CASSSWEGDNEQFF
NA,TRBJ2-5,TRBV4-1,NA,TGCGCCAGCAGCCAAGGTGGCGGGGGAACGGGGGGCCACCAAGAGACCCAGTACTTC,CASSQGGGGTGGHQETQYF
TRBD2,TRBJ2-1,TRBV11-2,NA,TGTGCCAGCAGCTTAAGGTCTAGCGGGGGGGATGAGCAGTTCTTC,CASSLRSSGGDEQFF
NA,TRBJ1-1,TRBV6-5,NA,TGTGCCAGCAGTTACCCGGGGTGGACTGAAGCTTTCTTT,CASSYPGWTEAFF
NA,TRBJ1-6,TRBV4-2,NA,TGTGCCAGCAGCCAAGATTGGGGAGAATACTACGAGAGCTCCTATAATTCACCCCTCCACTTT,CASSQDWGEYYESSYNSPLHF
TRBD1,TRBJ2-1,TRBV7-9,NA,TGTGCCAGCAGCCGGACAGGGAAAGACTACAATGAGCAGTTCTTC,CASSRTGKDYNEQFF
NA,TRBJ2-3,TRBV29-1,NA,TGCAGCGTTGACCACCCAGAGGAGAGGTCAGATACGCAGTATTTT,CSVDHPEERSDTQYF
NA,TRBJ2-2,TRBV29-1,NA,TGCAGCGTTCAGGGTTATGCCGGGGAGCTGTTTTTT,CSVQGYAGELFF
NA,TRBJ2-7,TRBV27,NA,TGTGCCAGCAGTGGGCCGGGACTCCTAGGCTACGAGCAGTACTTC,CASSGPGLLGYEQYF